Listed below are T cell receptor beta chains from one sample, sequenced in a study of identical twins. MiXCR was run by TCRdb on the 5' RACE reads, yielding one entry per CDR3 protein. The sample carries about 730,000 distinct CDR3 sequences, 21% recorded once. The same sample was also studied in work on T cells expressing NK-cell markers.

Input material: PBMCs. These receptors originate from a woman under 30 in good health. CDR3s include the opening cysteine and the closing phenylalanine or tryptophan. D genes are given only for firm matches. Clone sizes are given selectively: once, few, many, or a class where the clone is expanded.

v_gene	d_gene	j_gene	abundance	CDR3nt	CDR3aa
TRBV6-1	NA	TRBJ2-7	few	TGTGCCAGCAGTCCCCGGGACTCTAGCTCCTACGAGCAGTACTTC	CASSPRDSSSYEQYF
TRBV29-1	NA	TRBJ2-5	many	TGCAGCGTTGAAAGGTTTGGAGAGACCCAGTACTTC	CSVERFGETQYF
TRBV9	NA	TRBJ2-1	NA	TGTGCCAGCAGCGTAGAAAGCTATAGCTCCTACAATGAGCAGTTCTTC	CASSVESYSSYNEQFF
TRBV5-6	NA	TRBJ2-7	few	TGTGCCAGCAGCTTAAGGGCTGCACCAATCTACGAGCAGTACTTC	CASSLRAAPIYEQYF
TRBV28	NA	TRBJ2-6	NA	TGTGCCAGCAGTTTATTGGGACACCGGACCGGGGCCAACGTCCTGACTTTC	CASSLLGHRTGANVLTF
TRBV12-3/TRBV12-4	TRBD1	TRBJ2-5	NA	TGTGCCAGCAGCCGGGACAGCTTTAGGGAGACCCAGTACTTC	CASSRDSFRETQYF
TRBV24-1	NA	TRBJ1-2	few	TGTGCCACCAGTGATCAGGGCGGCTACACCTTC	CATSDQGGYTF
TRBV18	NA	TRBJ2-1	NA	TGTGCCAGCTCACCGCAGACTATCTACAATGAGCAGTTCTTC	CASSPQTIYNEQFF
TRBV10-3	NA	TRBJ1-5	NA	TGTGCCATCAGTGACGAGGAGGGGTGGGCGCCCCAGCATTTT	CAISDEEGWAPQHF
TRBV7-2	TRBD2	TRBJ2-1	NA	TGTGCCAGCAGCTTACGGGCTAGCGGGAGGGCCGAGGTTTACAATGAGCAGTTCTTC	CASSLRASGRAEVYNEQFF
TRBV27	NA	TRBJ1-5	NA	TGTGCCAGCCGCCCTAAGGGGTGGAATCAGCCCCAGCATTTT	CASRPKGWNQPQHF
TRBV20-1	TRBD2	TRBJ2-7	many	TGCAGTGCTAGAGATCGGGAGGCGGAGCAGTACTTC	CSARDREAEQYF
TRBV30	NA	TRBJ1-5	NA	TGTGCCTGGAGTGTACAGGGTAATCAGCCCCAGCATTTT	CAWSVQGNQPQHF
TRBV7-9	TRBD2	TRBJ2-3	many	TGTGCCAGCAGCTCTGGGACTAGCGGGGGAACGCAGTATTTT	CASSSGTSGGTQYF
TRBV10-3	NA	TRBJ2-7	NA	TGTGCCACCTGCGGAAGCTCCTACGAGCAGTACTTC	CATCGSSYEQYF
TRBV29-1	NA	TRBJ2-2	NA	TGCAGCGTCTACAGGGATACCGGGGAGCTGTTTTTT	CSVYRDTGELFF
TRBV20-1	TRBD1	TRBJ2-3	few	TGCAGTGCTAGAGATGGTCGAGGGGGCGGTAGGGTTACGCAGTATTTT	CSARDGRGGGRVTQYF
TRBV20-1	NA	TRBJ2-5	many	TGCAGTGCTAGGCGAAAGGAGACCCAGTACTTC	CSARRKETQYF
TRBV12-3/TRBV12-4	TRBD1	TRBJ2-5	few	TGTGCCAGCAGACGACAGGGGCCGGAGACCCAGTACTTC	CASRRQGPETQYF
TRBV3-1	NA	TRBJ2-1	NA	TGTGCCAGCAGCCAAGCGGGCGGGGGCCGTTACAATGAGCAGTTCTTC	CASSQAGGGRYNEQFF
TRBV6-1	TRBD2	TRBJ2-3	few	TGTGCCAGCAGCCGTAATCCTAGCGGGGGCACAGATACGCAGTATTTT	CASSRNPSGGTDTQYF
TRBV6-5	NA	TRBJ2-1	few	TGTGCCAGCAGTTCCGGGTCAAGAGGATATGAGCAGTTCTTC	CASSSGSRGYEQFF
TRBV7-6	NA	TRBJ2-6	NA	TGTGCCAGCAGCTTACCTTGGTCTGGGGCCAACGTCCTGACTTTC	CASSLPWSGANVLTF
TRBV11-2	NA	TRBJ2-4	few	TGTGCCAGCAGCTCGGGACAAGCCAAAAACATTCAGTACTTC	CASSSGQAKNIQYF
TRBV10-2	TRBD2	TRBJ2-3	few	TGCGCCAGCAGTGCGGGGGGTGCCTTCGGGCAGTATTTT	CASSAGGAFGQYF
TRBV10-3	NA	TRBJ2-1	NA	TGTGCCATCAGTGAGAGGGACCCCCAGGGCAATGAGCAGTTCTTC	CAISERDPQGNEQFF
TRBV3-1	NA	TRBJ2-7	NA	TGTGCCAGCAGCCAGCGGGTGTCCGAGCAGTACTTC	CASSQRVSEQYF
TRBV5-4	NA	TRBJ2-7	many	TGTGCCAGCAGTCGGGACGGCTACGAGCAGTACTTC	CASSRDGYEQYF
TRBV5-1	NA	TRBJ2-5	NA	TGCGCCAGCAGCTTTTCGGGGTTGGTAGAGACCCAGTACTTC	CASSFSGLVETQYF
TRBV12-3/TRBV12-4	TRBD2	TRBJ2-3	few	TGTGCCAGCAGTATACAGCGGGGAAGGGATACGCAGTATTTT	CASSIQRGRDTQYF
TRBV10-3	TRBD1	TRBJ2-5	NA	TGTGCCATCAGTGGGGACAGGACCCAAGAGACCCAGTACTTC	CAISGDRTQETQYF
TRBV7-2	TRBD1	TRBJ2-3	few	TGTGCCAGCAGGCCCCGGACAGGGATCACAGATACGCAGTATTTT	CASRPRTGITDTQYF
TRBV7-8	TRBD2	TRBJ2-1	NA	TGTGCCAGCAGCTCACTAGCGGGTCGCTCCTACAATGAGCAGTTCTTC	CASSSLAGRSYNEQFF
TRBV20-1	TRBD2	TRBJ2-3	many	TGCAGTGCCTCAGGAGCGGGAGCCCCCACAGATACGCAGTATTTT	CSASGAGAPTDTQYF
TRBV20-1	TRBD2	TRBJ2-3	few	TGCAGTGCTAGATCCGGACTAGCGGGGGGTCGTGATACGCAGTATTTT	CSARSGLAGGRDTQYF
TRBV7-2	TRBD1	TRBJ1-2	NA	TGTGCCAGCAGCACAGGGGGCTCCTATGGGGGCTACACCTTC	CASSTGGSYGGYTF
TRBV10-3	NA	TRBJ1-1	few	TGTGCCATCAGGACGGGGACACCCAACACTGAAGCTTTCTTT	CAIRTGTPNTEAFF
TRBV7-9	TRBD1	TRBJ2-7	few	TGTGCCAGCAGATACGGGACAGGGGAGGGGTACGAGCAGTACTTC	CASRYGTGEGYEQYF
TRBV20-1	TRBD2	TRBJ2-4	few	TGCAGTGCGCTTGCACTAGCGGGAGAGTACATTCAGTACTTC	CSALALAGEYIQYF